This T cell receptor (beta chain) was obtained from a study of early T cells in non-severe SARS-CoV-2 infection. The length of the CDR3 is 14 residues. Germline V gene lookup returns CDR1 SGHTA and CDR2 FQGNSA. J lost 6 bases, V lost 5 bases, and 10 bases had no gene match. The sample holds a few counts of this clonotype. TCRdb processed the 5' RACE reads anew with MiXCR; each CDR3 protein has one entry. The sample has about 83,000 distinct CDR3 sequences, 9% to 15% seen once. This sequence originates from an adult who was a healthcare worker with PCR-confirmed SARS-CoV-2 infection or an uninfected control (not recorded which). The specimen was whole blood. The chain links TRBV7-2 to TRBJ2-7; 7 nucleotides line up with TRBD2. CDR3 protein: CASSPQRGLPEQYF. The CDR3 DNA reads as TGTGCCAGCAGCCCGCAACGGGGACTACCCGAGCAGTACTTC.